Each of the 21 T cell receptor beta chains below was sequenced from the same sample in a study of shared clonotypes between healthy human individuals. The data were produced by immunoSEQ multiplex PCR, yet TCRdb's version contains in-frame clones alone and is incomplete. This table has 2 million to 3 million clones, over 85% appearing once. The specimen sequenced was naive CD4+ T cells from PBMCs. The sample's subset: CD45RA+ positively selected. The receptor source for this set is a man between 18 and 35 years old in good health. Some clones in this sample may be carry-over from other donors' samples.

The V and J genes are TRBV6-6 and TRBJ2-7; 7 bases agree with TRBD2. Germline V gene data show CDR1 as MNHNY and CDR2 as SVGAGI (reference sequence). The CDR3 contains 15 residues. Germline trimming cut 0 bases from V and 4 bases from J; bases unmatched to any gene: 6. CDR3 coding DNA: TGTGCCAGCAGTTACTCTGCGGGAGTAAGGTACGAGCAGTACTTC. Translation gives CASSYSAGVRYEQYF.

Of note for this clone: Additional DNA sequences in this sample encode the identical CDR3. The J gene is TRBJ1-2, the V gene TRBV5-1; D remains unclear. V was cut by 0 bases and J by 4 bases, with 7 bases left in between. Germline assignment: CDR1 SGHRS and CDR2 YFSETQ. CDR3 length: 13 residues. The CDR3 protein is CASSLDSSYGYTF. CDR3 DNA sequence: TGCGCCAGCAGCTTGGACAGCTCCTATGGCTACACCTTC.

The J gene is TRBJ1-1, the V gene TRBV2, with 8 bases aligning to TRBD1. The germline CDR1 and CDR2 sequences are SNHLY and FYNNEI. V shed 6 bases and J 10 bases; nucleotides not matched to a gene: 13. The CDR3 has 14 residues. The CDR3 region is CASRPDRGGSRAFF. The CDR3 DNA reads as TGTGCCAGCAGACCCGACAGGGGAGGGAGTCGAGCTTTCTTT.

This sequence joins TRBV6-1 and TRBJ2-1; 9 positions agree with TRBD2. In germline, CDR1 is MNHNS, CDR2 SASEGT. V lost 8 bases, J lost 15 bases, and 17 bases stayed unmatched. CDR3 length: 14 residues. DNA for the CDR3: TGTGCCAGCTATCCATATACGAGGCTAGCGGGGTTGTTCTTC. Its translation is CASYPYTRLAGLFF.

Turning to this clone: This same CDR3 is encoded by further DNA sequences in the sample. This chain joins TRBV5-1 and TRBJ1-4, with 9 bases that match TRBD1. In germline, CDR1 is SGHRS, CDR2 YFSETQ. The trim removed 4 bases at V and 7 bases at J, leaving 5 bases unmatched. The CDR3 totals 14 residues. The CDR3 protein is CASSTGQGGEKLFF. CDR3 in DNA: TGCGCCAGCAGCACGGGACAGGGAGGTGAAAAACTGTTTTTT.

On this clone itself: Other DNA sequences in the same sample also yield this CDR3. The chain joins TRBV7-2 to TRBJ2-1; no definite D call. Germline V lookup: CDR1 SGHTA, CDR2 FQGNSA. This CDR3 spans 15 amino acids. Trimming removed 4 bases at V and 0 bases at J, with 10 bases between. The DNA of the CDR3 is TGTGCCAGCAGCTCCTCCCGGAGCTCCTACAATGAGCAGTTCTTC. It translates to CASSSSRSSYNEQFF.

The chain joins TRBV12-5 to TRBJ2-2; 9 nucleotides align to TRBD2. V gave up 0 bases and J gave up 4 bases; unmatched junction bases: 9. The CDR3 has 18 amino acids. Germline V gives CDR1 LGHNT, CDR2 FRNRAP. This CDR3 reads CASGLVWGGRAVTGELFF. CDR3 nucleotides: TGTGCTAGTGGTTTGGTATGGGGCGGGAGGGCGGTCACCGGGGAGCTGTTTTTT. The full variable domain, completed using reference TRBV12-5 and TRBJ2-2, is DARVTQTPRHKVTEMGQEVTMRCQPILGHNTVFWYRQTMMQGLELLAYFRNRAPLDDSGMPKDRFSAEMPDATLATLKIQPSEPRDSAVYFCASGLVWGGRAVTGELFFGEGSRLTVL.

The chain has TRBV28 and TRBJ2-4; 9 nucleotides line up with TRBD1. Trimming removed 6 bases from V and 8 bases from J; junction bases left unmatched: 11. The CDR3 is 15 residues long. Germline V CDR1 and CDR2: MDHEN, SYDVKM. CDR3 nucleotides: TGTGCCAGCAGGCTCACGGGACAGGGAACGGACATTCAGTACTTC. This sequence encodes CASRLTGQGTDIQYF.

The J gene is TRBJ2-6, the V gene TRBV7-6, with TRBD1 identical over 7 bases. This CDR3 contains 16 residues. Germline CDR1 SGHVS, CDR2 FNYEAQ. With V trimmed by 5 bases and J by 2 bases, 6 bases remained unmatched. The CDR3 DNA reads TGTGCCAGCAGCGCCAACACAGGGGCTGGGGCCAACGTCCTGACTTTC. This sequence encodes CASSANTGAGANVLTF. The full variable domain, its missing parts supplied by reference TRBV7-6 and TRBJ2-6, is GAGVSQSPRYKVTKRGQDVALRCDPISGHVSLYWYRQALGQGPEFLTYFNYEAQQDKSGLPNDRFSAERPEGSISTLTIQRTEQRDSAMYRCASSANTGAGANVLTFGAGSRLTVL.

V gene TRBV7-2 combines with J gene TRBJ1-1, with 7 nucleotides matching TRBD1. V lost 5 bases to trimming and J lost 4 bases; unmatched junction nucleotides: 4. The CDR3 is made up of 13 amino acids. Per germline, CDR1 SGHTA and CDR2 FQGNSA. The CDR3 is CASSQGQRTEAFF. In DNA form, the CDR3 reads TGTGCCAGCAGCCAGGGACAGCGCACTGAAGCTTTCTTT.

The chain recombines TRBV18 with TRBJ2-3, with TRBD2 matching 8 bases. CDR1 and CDR2 from the germline V gene are KGHSH and LQKENI. CDR3 length: 15 residues. The ends lost 4 bases at V and 0 bases at J; junction bases unmatched: 3. CDR3 residues: CASSLAGPSTDTQYF. The DNA of the CDR3 is TGTGCCAGCTCACTAGCGGGACCTAGCACAGATACGCAGTATTTT.

This chain connects TRBV5-6 to TRBJ2-7; D possibly matches TRBD1 or TRBD2 (5 bases each). The CDR3 contains 15 residues. Trimming took 1 base from V and 4 from J, leaving 15 bases between them. Germline CDR1 SGHDT, CDR2 YYEEEE. Here the CDR3 reads CASSLSAGSGYEQYF. In DNA, the CDR3 is TGTGCCAGCAGCTTGTCGGCAGGGTCGGGATACGAGCAGTACTTC.

As regards this clone: At the DNA level, this CDR3 is encoded by other sequences in the same sample as well. The CDR3 sequence is CASSGGRKNYGYTF. The CDR3 DNA reads as TGTGCCAGCAGTGGGGGGCGGAAAAACTATGGCTACACCTTC. This rearrangement joins TRBV2 to TRBJ1-2; tentative D call: TRBD1 (6 bases). Germline-derived CDR1 and CDR2 are SNHLY and FYNNEI. This CDR3 region has 14 residues. Trimming shortened V by 4 bases and J by 2 bases, and 11 bases separated the two germline ends.

On this clone: The sample holds other DNA sequences that translate to the same CDR3. This rearrangement joins TRBV5-6 to TRBJ2-5; maybe TRBD2 (6 bases). The CDR3 is 12 amino acids. V dropped 2 bases and J dropped 5 bases, with 7 bases sitting between them. Germline V gene sequence: CDR1 SGHDT, CDR2 YYEEEE. The CDR3 DNA is TGTGCCAGCAGCTTTGGGGGGGAGACCCAGTACTTC. This translates into CASSFGGETQYF.

The chain joins TRBV4-3 to TRBJ2-3, with TRBD2 identical over 9 bases. The CDR3 runs 15 residues. V was clipped by 4 bases and J by 0 bases; unmatched bases: 2. Germline values: CDR1 LGHNA, CDR2 YSLEER. In nucleotides, the CDR3 is TGCGCCAGCAGCCGCGGACTAGCGAGCACAGATACGCAGTATTTT. Translation: CASSRGLASTDTQYF.

The chain combines TRBV7-2 with TRBJ2-3; D gene uncertain. Germline-derived CDR1 and CDR2 are SGHTA and FQGNSA. The CDR3 spans 15 residues. The germline V and J ends were trimmed by 4 bases and 7 bases, with 18 bases remaining between them. The CDR3 DNA follows: TGTGCCAGCAGCTACTCTAATCAAAAGCGCTATACGCAGTATTTT. The encoded protein is CASSYSNQKRYTQYF.

The table lists this clone with a count of one. The chain uses TRBV6-1 and TRBJ1-3, with D maybe TRBD1 (5 bases). V gave up 3 bases and J gave up 8 bases, with 14 bases separating them. CDR1 and CDR2 from the germline V gene are MNHNS and SASEGT. The CDR3 is made up of 14 amino acids. CDR3 residues: CASSDQGRRDTIYF. The CDR3 bases are TGTGCCAGCAGTGATCAGGGAAGAAGGGACACCATATATTTT.

This chain joins TRBV27 and TRBJ2-5, with D possibly matching TRBD1 (6 bases). Germline V lookup: CDR1 MNHEY, CDR2 SMNVEV (reference sequence). Between the trimmed V and J ends, which lost 6 bases and 1 base, there was a span of 21 bases. The CDR3 covers 17 residues. CDR3 coding DNA: TGTGCCAGCAGACCCATTCCTCCGACAGGAACCCAAGAGACCCAGTACTTC. This translates into CASRPIPPTGTQETQYF.

This sequence joins TRBV10-3 and TRBJ2-7; TRBD2 agrees at 7 bases. Germline V gene data show CDR1 as ENHRY and CDR2 as SYGVKD. This CDR3 has 12 amino acids. V lost 6 bases to trimming and J lost 2 bases; unmatched junction nucleotides: 1. DNA of the CDR3: TGTGCCATCAGCGGGACTACCTACGAGCAGTACTTC. Its translation is CAISGTTYEQYF.

This clone was seen more than once but under ten times. The V and J genes are TRBV30 and TRBJ1-1, with no clear D. The germline V gene has CDR1 GTSNPN and CDR2 SVGIG (reference sequence). The CDR3 is 13 amino acids. Between the trimmed V and J ends, which lost 0 bases and 4 bases, there was a span of 9 bases. DNA for the CDR3: TGTGCCTGGAGTGTATCACCTGGCACTGAAGCTTTCTTT. It encodes CAWSVSPGTEAFF.

The chain couples TRBV7-2 to TRBJ2-2, with TRBD2 matching over 12 bases. V was pared by 1 base and J by 1 base, with 4 bases of the junction left unmatched. Germline CDR1 is SGHTA and CDR2 is FQGNSA. CDR3 size: 18 residues. CDR3 nucleotide sequence: TGTGCCAGCAGCTTAGAACGACTAGCGGGAGTGAACACCGGGGAGCTGTTTTTT. It encodes CASSLERLAGVNTGELFF.